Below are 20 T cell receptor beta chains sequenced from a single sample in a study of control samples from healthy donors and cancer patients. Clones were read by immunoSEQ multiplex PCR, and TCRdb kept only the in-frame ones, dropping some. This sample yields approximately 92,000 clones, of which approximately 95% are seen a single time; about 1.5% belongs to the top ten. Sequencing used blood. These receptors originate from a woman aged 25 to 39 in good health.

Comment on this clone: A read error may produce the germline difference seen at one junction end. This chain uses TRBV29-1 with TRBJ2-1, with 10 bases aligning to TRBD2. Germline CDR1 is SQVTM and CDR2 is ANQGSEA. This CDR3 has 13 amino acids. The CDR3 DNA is TGCAGCGTCGAAGCGGGGGGGGTCCCTGAGCAGTTCTTC. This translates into CSVEAGGVPEQFF.

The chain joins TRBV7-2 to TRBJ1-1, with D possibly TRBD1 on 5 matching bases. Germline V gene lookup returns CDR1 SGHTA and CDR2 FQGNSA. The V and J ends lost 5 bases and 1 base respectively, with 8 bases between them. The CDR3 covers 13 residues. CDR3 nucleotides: TGTGCCAGCAGCACACAGGAGAACACTGAAGCTTTCTTT. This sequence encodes CASSTQENTEAFF.

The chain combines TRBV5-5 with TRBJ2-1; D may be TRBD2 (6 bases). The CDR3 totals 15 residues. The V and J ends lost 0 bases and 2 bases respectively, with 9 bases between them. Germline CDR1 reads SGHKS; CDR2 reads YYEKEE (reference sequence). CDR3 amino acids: CASSLGRGTYNEQFF. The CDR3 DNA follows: TGTGCCAGCAGCTTGGGACGGGGGACCTACAATGAGCAGTTCTTC. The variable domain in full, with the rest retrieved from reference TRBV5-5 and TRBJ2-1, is DAGVTQSPTHLIKTRGQQVTLRCSPISGHKSVSWYQQVLGQGPQFIFQYYEKEERGRGNFPDRFSARQFPNYSSELNVNALLLGDSALYLCASSLGRGTYNEQFFGPGTRLTVL.

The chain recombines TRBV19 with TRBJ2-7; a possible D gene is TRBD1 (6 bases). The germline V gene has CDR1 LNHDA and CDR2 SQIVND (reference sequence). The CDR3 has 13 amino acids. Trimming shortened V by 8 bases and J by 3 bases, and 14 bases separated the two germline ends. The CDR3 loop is CASGATGYYEQYF. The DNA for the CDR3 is TGTGCCAGTGGGGCCACAGGGTACTACGAGCAGTACTTC.

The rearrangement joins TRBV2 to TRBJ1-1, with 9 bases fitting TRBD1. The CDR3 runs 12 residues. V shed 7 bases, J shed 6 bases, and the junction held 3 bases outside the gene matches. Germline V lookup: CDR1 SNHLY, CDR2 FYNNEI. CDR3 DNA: TGTGCCAGCAATTGGGACAGGGCTGAAGCTTTCTTT. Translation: CASNWDRAEAFF.

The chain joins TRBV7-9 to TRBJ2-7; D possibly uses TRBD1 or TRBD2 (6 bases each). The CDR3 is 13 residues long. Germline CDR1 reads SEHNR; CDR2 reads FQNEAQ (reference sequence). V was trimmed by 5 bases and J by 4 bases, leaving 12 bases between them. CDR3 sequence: CASSLGGRYEQYF. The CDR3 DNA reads TGTGCCAGCAGCCTAGGGGGGAGGTACGAGCAGTACTTC.

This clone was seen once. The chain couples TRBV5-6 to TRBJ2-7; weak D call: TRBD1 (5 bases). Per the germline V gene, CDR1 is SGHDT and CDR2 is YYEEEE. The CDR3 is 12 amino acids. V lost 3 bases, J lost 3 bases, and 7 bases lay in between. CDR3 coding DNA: TGTGCCAGCAGCTCTAGGGGCTACGAGCAGTACTTC. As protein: CASSSRGYEQYF.

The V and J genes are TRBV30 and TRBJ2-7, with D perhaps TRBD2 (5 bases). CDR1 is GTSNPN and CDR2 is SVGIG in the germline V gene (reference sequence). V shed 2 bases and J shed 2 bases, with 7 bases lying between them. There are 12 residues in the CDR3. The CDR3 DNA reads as TGTGCCTGGAGTTTGGGAGCCTACGAGCAGTACTTC. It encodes CAWSLGAYEQYF.

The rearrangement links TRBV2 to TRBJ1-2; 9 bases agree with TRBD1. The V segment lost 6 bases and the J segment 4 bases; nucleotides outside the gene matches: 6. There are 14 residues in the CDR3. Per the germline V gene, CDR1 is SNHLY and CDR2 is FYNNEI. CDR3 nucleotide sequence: TGTGCCAGCAGCGCGGACAGGGGAATCTATGGCTACACCTTC. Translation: CASSADRGIYGYTF.

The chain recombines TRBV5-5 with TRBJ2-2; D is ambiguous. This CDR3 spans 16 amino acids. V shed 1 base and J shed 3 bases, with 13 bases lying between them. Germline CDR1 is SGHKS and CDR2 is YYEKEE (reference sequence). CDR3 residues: CASSLSRVLDTGELFF. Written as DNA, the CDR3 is TGTGCCAGCAGCTTGTCAAGGGTATTGGACACCGGGGAGCTGTTTTTT.

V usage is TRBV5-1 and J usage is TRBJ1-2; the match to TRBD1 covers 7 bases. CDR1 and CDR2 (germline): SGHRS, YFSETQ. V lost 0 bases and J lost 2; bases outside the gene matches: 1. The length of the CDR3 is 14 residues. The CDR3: CASSLGGQNYGYTF. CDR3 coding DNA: TGCGCCAGCAGCTTGGGGGGACAGAACTATGGCTACACCTTC. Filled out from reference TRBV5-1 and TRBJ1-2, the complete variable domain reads KAGVTQTPRYLIKTRGQQVTLSCSPISGHRSVSWYQQTPGQGLQFLFEYFSETQRNKGNFPGRFSGRQFSNSRSEMNVSTLELGDSALYLCASSLGGQNYGYTFGSGTRLTVV.

The CDR3 DNA follows: TGCGCCAGCAGCCAAGATCGGCAGGGGCCTTACAATGAGCAGTTCTTC. Protein product: CASSQDRQGPYNEQFF. The V call is TRBV4-1, the J call TRBJ2-1, with a possible D match to TRBD1 (6 bases). The CDR3 sequence is 16 residues long. V shed 0 bases and J shed 4 bases, with 13 bases lying between them. The V gene's germline CDR1 is MGHRA and CDR2 YSYEKL.

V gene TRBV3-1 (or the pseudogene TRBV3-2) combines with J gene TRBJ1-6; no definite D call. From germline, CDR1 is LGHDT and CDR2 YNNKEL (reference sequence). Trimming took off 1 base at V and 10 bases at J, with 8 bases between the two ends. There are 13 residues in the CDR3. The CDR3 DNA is TGTGCCAGCAGCCAAGGGATAGGATCACCCCTCCACTTT. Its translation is CASSQGIGSPLHF.

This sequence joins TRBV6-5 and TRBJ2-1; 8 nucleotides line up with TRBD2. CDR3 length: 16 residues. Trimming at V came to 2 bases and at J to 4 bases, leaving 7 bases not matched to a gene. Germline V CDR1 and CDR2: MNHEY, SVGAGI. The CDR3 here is CASSYRPAGGYNEQFF. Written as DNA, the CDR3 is TGTGCCAGCAGTTACCGCCCCGCGGGAGGTTACAATGAGCAGTTCTTC.

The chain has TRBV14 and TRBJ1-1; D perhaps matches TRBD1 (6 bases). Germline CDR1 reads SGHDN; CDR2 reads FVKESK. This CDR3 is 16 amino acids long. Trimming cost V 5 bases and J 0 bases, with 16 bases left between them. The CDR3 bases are TGTGCCAGCAGCACACGACAGGTTGCCATGAACACTGAAGCTTTCTTT. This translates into CASSTRQVAMNTEAFF. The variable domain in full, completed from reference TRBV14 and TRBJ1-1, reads EAGVTQFPSHSVIEKGQTVTLRCDPISGHDNLYWYRRVMGKEIKFLLHFVKESKQDESGMPNNRFLAERTGGTYSTLKVQPAELEDSGVYFCASSTRQVAMNTEAFFGQGTRLTVV.

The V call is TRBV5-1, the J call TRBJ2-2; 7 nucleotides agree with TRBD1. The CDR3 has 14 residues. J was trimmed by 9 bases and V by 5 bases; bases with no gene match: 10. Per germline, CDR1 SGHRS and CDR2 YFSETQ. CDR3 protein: CASRQQGLARELFF. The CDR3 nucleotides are TGCGCCAGCAGACAACAGGGGCTTGCGCGGGAGCTGTTTTTT.

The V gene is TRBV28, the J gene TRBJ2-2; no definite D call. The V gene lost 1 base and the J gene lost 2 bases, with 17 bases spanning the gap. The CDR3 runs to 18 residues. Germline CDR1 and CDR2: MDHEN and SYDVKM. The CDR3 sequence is CASSLFLFSAPNTGELFF. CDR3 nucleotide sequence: TGTGCCAGCAGTTTATTTCTTTTCAGCGCACCAAACACCGGGGAGCTGTTTTTT.

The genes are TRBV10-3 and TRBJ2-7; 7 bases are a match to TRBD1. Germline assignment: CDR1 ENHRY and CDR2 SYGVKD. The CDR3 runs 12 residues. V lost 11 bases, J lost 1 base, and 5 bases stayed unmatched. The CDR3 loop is CAVRQGSYEQYF. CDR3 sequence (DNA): TGTGCCGTCCGACAGGGATCCTACGAGCAGTACTTC.

The CDR3 region has the DNA TGTGCCAGCAGCTTCGGACTAGCGGGAGTGTACGAGCAGTACTTC. Translated: CASSFGLAGVYEQYF. This chain links TRBV7-9 with TRBJ2-7; 13 bases are shared with TRBD2. The length of the CDR3 is 15 residues. The trim removed 3 bases at V and 4 bases at J, leaving 3 bases unmatched. Germline V gene data show CDR1 as SEHNR and CDR2 as FQNEAQ (reference sequence).

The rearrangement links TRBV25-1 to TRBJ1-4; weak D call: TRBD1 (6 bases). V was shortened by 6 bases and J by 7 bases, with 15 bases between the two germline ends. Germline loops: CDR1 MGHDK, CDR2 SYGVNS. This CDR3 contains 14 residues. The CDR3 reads CASSLTTGSEKLFF. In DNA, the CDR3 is TGTGCCAGCAGCCTCACTACAGGGTCTGAAAAACTGTTTTTT.